Reported below is one TCR beta chain. Seattle patients were enrolled while actively infected and followed longitudinally. The germline CDR1 and CDR2 sequences are SGHDN and FVKESK. V lost 4 bases to trimming and J lost 0 bases; unmatched junction nucleotides: 9. The CDR3 has 20 residues. This specimen comes from a study of blood T cell repertoires in COVID-19. Whole-study context: Acute and convalescent COVID-19 samples came from the United States, Italy and Spain. PBMCs, B-cell-depleted T cells, or T cells provided the cDNA or gDNA that made up the material.

Original processing methods: Reference gene primer amplification gave estimated nucleated cell counts. Method: immunoSEQ multiplex PCR; TCRdb's copy keeps in-frame clones and lacks some. The V and J calls and clone size come from that table; D and trimming were worked out from the DNA. This table holds over 150,000 clones, more than 70% found once. Sequencing was done on a sample of peripheral blood. V usage is TRBV14 and J usage is TRBJ2-1, with TRBD2 matching over 16 bases. This TCR was sampled from a man in his fifties or sixties with COVID-19, enrolled during active disease. The CDR3 region is CASSPLLGLAGGSSYNEQFF. Here the CDR3 DNA reads TGTGCCAGCAGCCCCCTGTTGGGACTAGCGGGGGGGAGCTCCTACAATGAGCAGTTCTTC.